These T cell receptor beta chains were read from a single sample in a study of early T cells in non-severe SARS-CoV-2 infection. Each CDR3 protein gets one entry after TCRdb re-called the 5' RACE reads with MiXCR. The table records 25,000 to 35,000 distinct CDR3 sequences, under 4% of them present only once. Sequencing was done on a sample of whole blood. The receptors derive from an adult who was a healthcare worker with PCR-confirmed SARS-CoV-2 infection or an uninfected control (not recorded which). Each CDR3 is given with its conserved first and last residue. The D gene is left open where the match is weak. Clone size is shown for a subset of rows, as once, few, many or a class of expanded clone.

j_gene,d_gene,abundance,v_gene,CDR3aa,CDR3nt
TRBJ2-4,TRBD1,many,TRBV19,CASSPTGGDGKNIQYF,TGTGCCAGTAGTCCGACAGGGGGCGACGGGAAAAACATTCAGTACTTC
TRBJ2-2,-,-,TRBV18,CASSPDTGELFF,TGTGCCAGCTCACCGGACACCGGGGAGCTGTTTTTT
TRBJ1-2,TRBD1,-,TRBV4-3,CACSPDRGNYGYTF,TGCGCCTGCAGCCCGGACAGGGGAAACTATGGCTACACCTTC
TRBJ2-1,TRBD2,many,TRBV7-2,CASSSPMYSGSVSSYNEQFF,TGTGCCAGCAGCTCCCCAATGTATAGCGGGAGCGTAAGCTCCTACAATGAGCAGTTCTTC
TRBJ2-3,-,many,TRBV5-1,CASSRDPSSPDTQYF,TGCGCCAGCAGCCGGGACCCTTCCTCGCCCGATACGCAGTATTTT
TRBJ2-7,-,-,TRBV7-6,CASSRSSYEQYF,TGTGCCAGCAGCCGGAGCTCCTACGAGCAGTACTTC
TRBJ2-1,TRBD2,medium-sized,TRBV4-3,CASSHFVAGGHNEQFF,TGCGCCAGCAGCCACTTCGTAGCGGGGGGCCACAATGAGCAGTTCTTC
TRBJ1-1,-,many,TRBV20-1,CSASGGGAFF,TGCAGTGCTAGCGGCGGAGGAGCTTTCTTT
TRBJ1-4,-,-,TRBV28,CASTTPRGATVF,TGTGCCAGCACCACCCCCCGGGGAGCCACGGTTTTT
TRBJ2-3,-,many,TRBV13,CASSLYNLDTQYF,TGTGCCAGCAGCTTATACAACTTGGATACGCAGTATTTT